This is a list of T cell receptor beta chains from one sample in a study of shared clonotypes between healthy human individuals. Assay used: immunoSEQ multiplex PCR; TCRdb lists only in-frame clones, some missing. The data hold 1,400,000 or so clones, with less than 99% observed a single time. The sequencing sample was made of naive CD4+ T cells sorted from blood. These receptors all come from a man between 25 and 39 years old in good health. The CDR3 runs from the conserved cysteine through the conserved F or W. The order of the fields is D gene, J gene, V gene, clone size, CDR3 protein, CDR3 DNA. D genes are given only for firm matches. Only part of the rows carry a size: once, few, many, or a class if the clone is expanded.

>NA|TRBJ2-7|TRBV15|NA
CATSRGGPYEQYF
TGTGCCACCAGCAGAGGCGGGCCCTACGAGCAGTACTTC
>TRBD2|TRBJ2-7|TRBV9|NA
CASSVGRESSYEQYF
TGTGCCAGCAGCGTAGGGCGGGAGAGCTCCTACGAGCAGTACTTC
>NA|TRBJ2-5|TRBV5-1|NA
CASSATTGSGQETQYF
TGCGCCAGCAGCGCAACTACAGGGTCGGGACAAGAGACCCAGTACTTC
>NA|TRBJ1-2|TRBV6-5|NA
CASSYSGQTYGYTF
TGTGCCAGCAGTTACTCAGGACAGACCTATGGCTACACCTTC
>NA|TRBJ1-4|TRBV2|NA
CASSKTQWLNEKLFF
TGTGCCAGCAGTAAAACACAGTGGTTGAATGAAAAACTGTTTTTT
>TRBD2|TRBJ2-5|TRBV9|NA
CASTWGLAGDEDQYF
TGTGCCAGCACCTGGGGACTAGCGGGAGACGAGGACCAGTACTTC
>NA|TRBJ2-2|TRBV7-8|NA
CASSLSTGELFF
TGTGCCAGCAGCTTAAGTACCGGGGAGCTGTTTTTT
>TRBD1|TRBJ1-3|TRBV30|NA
CAWGFGTALGSSGNTIYF
TGTGCCTGGGGATTCGGGACAGCTTTAGGTTCGTCTGGAAACACCATATATTTT
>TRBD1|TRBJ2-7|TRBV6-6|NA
CASSYGPGQGRGERYF
TGTGCCAGCAGTTACGGACCGGGACAGGGGAGAGGCGAGAGATACTTC
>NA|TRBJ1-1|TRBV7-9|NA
CASSPPGQQDRNTEAFF
TGTGCCAGCAGCCCGCCGGGGCAACAAGATAGGAACACTGAAGCTTTCTTT
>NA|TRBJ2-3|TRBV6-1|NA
CASSEVRRSPWYF
TGTGCCAGCAGTGAAGTCAGGAGGTCCCCATGGTATTTT
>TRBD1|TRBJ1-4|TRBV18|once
CASSPRQGPNEKLFF
TGTGCCAGCTCACCTCGACAGGGACCTAATGAAAAACTGTTTTTT
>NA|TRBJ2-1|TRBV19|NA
CASRSRDKNYNEQFF
TGTGCCAGTAGGAGCCGGGATAAGAATTACAATGAGCAGTTCTTC
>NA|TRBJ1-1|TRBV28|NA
CASSPPGAEAFF
TGTGCCAGCAGTCCGCCCGGCGCTGAAGCTTTCTTT
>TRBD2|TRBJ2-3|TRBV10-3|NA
CAISPGLAGAQDTQYF
TGTGCCATCAGTCCCGGACTAGCGGGAGCCCAAGATACGCAGTATTTT
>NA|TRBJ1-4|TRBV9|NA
CASSAGRATNEKLFF
TGTGCCAGCAGCGCCGGACGAGCAACTAATGAAAAACTGTTTTTT
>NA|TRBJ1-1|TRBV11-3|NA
CASSQKGNTEAFF
TGTGCCAGCAGTCAAAAGGGGAACACTGAAGCTTTCTTT
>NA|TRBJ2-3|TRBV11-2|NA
CASLTRAGTDTQYF
TGTGCCAGCCTCACCCGGGCCGGCACAGATACGCAGTATTTT
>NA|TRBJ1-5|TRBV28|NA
CASRQDGSNQPQHF
TGTGCCAGCAGGCAGGACGGAAGCAATCAGCCCCAGCATTTT
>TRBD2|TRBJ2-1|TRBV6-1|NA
CASSEFTSGISYNEQFF
TGTGCCAGCAGTGAATTTACTAGCGGGATCTCCTACAATGAGCAGTTCTTC
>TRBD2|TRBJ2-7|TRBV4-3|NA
CASSQVLAGGEQYF
TGCGCCAGCAGCCAAGTCTTAGCGGGAGGCGAGCAGTACTTC
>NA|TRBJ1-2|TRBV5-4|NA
CASSLISTANYGYTF
TGTGCCAGCAGCTTAATAAGTACAGCTAACTATGGCTACACCTTC
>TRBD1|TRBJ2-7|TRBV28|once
CASRRDRWNEQYF
TGTGCCAGCAGGCGGGACAGGTGGAACGAGCAGTACTTC
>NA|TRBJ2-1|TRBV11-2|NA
CASSLFRSSVSSYNEQFF
TGTGCCAGCAGCTTATTCCGCAGTTCCGTTTCATCCTACAATGAGCAGTTCTTC
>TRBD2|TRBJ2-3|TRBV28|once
CASSPRGGVTDTQYF
TGTGCCAGCAGTCCCCGGGGGGGGGTCACAGATACGCAGTATTTT
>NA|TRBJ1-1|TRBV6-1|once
CASTMSSSTEAFF
TGTGCCAGCACAATGAGTTCATCGACTGAAGCTTTCTTT
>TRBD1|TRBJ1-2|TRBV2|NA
CASSERQGHGYTF
TGTGCCAGCAGTGAAAGACAGGGGCATGGCTACACCTTC
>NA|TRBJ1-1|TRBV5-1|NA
CASRVGDDGRSVTEAFF
TGCGCCAGCAGGGTAGGGGACGACGGTCGTTCTGTCACTGAAGCTTTCTTT
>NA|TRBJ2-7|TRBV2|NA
CASSAATSIGYEQYF
TGTGCCAGCAGTGCCGCGACTAGTATCGGCTACGAGCAGTACTTC
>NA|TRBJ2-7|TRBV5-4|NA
CASSSRSATYEQYF
TGTGCCAGCAGCTCTCGTTCAGCGACCTACGAGCAGTACTTC
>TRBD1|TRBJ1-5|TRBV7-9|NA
CASSPGTGGNQPQHF
TGTGCCAGCAGCCCAGGGACAGGGGGCAATCAGCCCCAGCATTTT
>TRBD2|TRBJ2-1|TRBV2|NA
CASRGLAGVSNEQFF
TGTGCCAGCAGGGGACTAGCGGGAGTTAGCAATGAGCAGTTCTTC
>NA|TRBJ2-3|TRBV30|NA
CAWSVGATTTSTDTQYF
TGTGCCTGGAGTGTAGGAGCCACTACAACTAGCACAGATACGCAGTATTTT
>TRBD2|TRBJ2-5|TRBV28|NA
CASSLSGRGQETQYF
TGTGCCAGCAGTTTAAGCGGGAGAGGCCAAGAGACCCAGTACTTC
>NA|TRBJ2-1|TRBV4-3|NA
CASSPDGRGDEQFF
TGCGCCAGCAGCCCTGACGGGAGAGGGGATGAGCAGTTCTTC
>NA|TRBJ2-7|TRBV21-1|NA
CASSKAGGQDRREPYEQYF
TGTGCCAGCAGCAAAGCGGGAGGACAGGACAGGAGGGAGCCCTACGAGCAGTACTTC
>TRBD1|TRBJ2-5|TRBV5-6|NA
CASTQGASETQYF
TGTGCCAGCACCCAGGGGGCCAGCGAGACCCAGTACTTC
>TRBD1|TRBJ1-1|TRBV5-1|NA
CASGSDRAEAFF
TGCGCCAGCGGGTCTGACAGGGCTGAAGCTTTCTTT
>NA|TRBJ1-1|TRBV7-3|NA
CASSLTRTELTEAFF
TGTGCCAGCAGCTTAACCCGGACCGAGTTGACTGAAGCTTTCTTT
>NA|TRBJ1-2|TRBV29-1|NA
CSVPMGGLLYGYTF
TGCAGCGTCCCCATGGGGGGTCTGTTGTATGGCTACACCTTC
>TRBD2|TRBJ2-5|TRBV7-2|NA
CASSLVGLAGPYQETQYF
TGTGCCAGCAGCTTAGTTGGACTAGCGGGACCGTACCAAGAGACCCAGTACTTC
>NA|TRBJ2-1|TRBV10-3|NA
CAISLLDGSSYNEQFF
TGTGCCATCAGTCTTTTAGACGGGAGCTCCTACAATGAGCAGTTCTTC
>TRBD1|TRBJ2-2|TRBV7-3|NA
CASSPTGGGELFF
TGTGCCAGCAGCCCTACAGGGGGCGGGGAGCTGTTTTTT
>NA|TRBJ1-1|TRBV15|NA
CATSRTPNTEAFF
TGTGCCACCAGCAGGACACCGAACACTGAAGCTTTCTTT
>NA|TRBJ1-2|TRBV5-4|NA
CASSLAGGNAGGYTF
TGTGCCAGCAGCTTGGCTGGGGGCAACGCGGGTGGCTACACCTTC
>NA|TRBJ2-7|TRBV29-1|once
CSVVAGTYEQYF
TGCAGCGTTGTGGCGGGCACCTACGAGCAGTACTTC
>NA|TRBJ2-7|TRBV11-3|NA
CASSFRVAYEQYF
TGTGCCAGCAGCTTTCGCGTGGCCTACGAGCAGTACTTC
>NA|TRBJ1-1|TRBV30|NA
CAWSPPRGAEAFF
TGTGCCTGGTCCCCCCCCCGGGGGGCTGAAGCTTTCTTT
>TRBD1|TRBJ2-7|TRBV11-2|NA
CASSSSSGTGVGQYF
TGTGCCAGCAGCTCCTCCTCCGGGACAGGGGTCGGGCAGTACTTC
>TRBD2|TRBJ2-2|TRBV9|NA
CASSVRAGGTGELFF
TGTGCCAGCAGCGTTCGAGCGGGAGGTACCGGGGAGCTGTTTTTT
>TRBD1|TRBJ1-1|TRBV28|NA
CASSWDRRHTEAFF
TGTGCCAGCAGTTGGGACAGACGGCACACTGAAGCTTTCTTT
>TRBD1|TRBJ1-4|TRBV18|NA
CASSLTGQPNEKLFF
TGTGCCAGCTCACTGACGGGACAGCCTAATGAAAAACTGTTTTTT
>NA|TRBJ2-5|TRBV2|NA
CASRADPEETQYF
TGTGCCAGCCGTGCAGACCCTGAAGAGACCCAGTACTTC
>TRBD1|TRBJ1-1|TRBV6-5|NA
CASSYSRGQTEAFF
TGTGCCAGCAGTTACTCGAGGGGACAGACTGAAGCTTTCTTT
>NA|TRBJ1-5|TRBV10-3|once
CAISDYDGNQPQHF
TGTGCCATCAGTGACTACGATGGGAATCAGCCCCAGCATTTT
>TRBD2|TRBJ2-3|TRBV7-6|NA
CASRLTSGSQNPDTQYF
TGTGCCAGCAGGTTGACTAGCGGGAGCCAGAATCCAGATACGCAGTATTTT
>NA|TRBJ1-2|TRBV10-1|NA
CASSSDRLYGYTF
TGCGCCAGCAGTAGTGACAGGTTATATGGCTACACCTTC
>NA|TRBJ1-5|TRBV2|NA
CASNRANSNQPQHF
TGTGCCAGCAATAGGGCGAATAGCAATCAGCCCCAGCATTTT
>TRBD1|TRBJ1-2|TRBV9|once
CASRGTGGPIYGYTF
TGTGCCAGCAGGGGGACAGGGGGCCCGATTTATGGCTACACCTTC
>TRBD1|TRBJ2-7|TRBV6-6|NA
CASSAQTGSYEQYF
TGTGCCAGCAGTGCCCAGACAGGGTCCTACGAGCAGTACTTC